The 32 T cell receptor beta chains reported below all come from one sample, sequenced in a study of blood T cells in healthy people across ages. A second PCR, run for about 7 to 11 cycles, used a sample-barcoded 5' primer plus a J-beta primer mix. One entry per CDR3 protein results from TCRdb running MiXCR on the 5' RACE reads. Of 1,800,000 or so distinct CDR3 sequences in the sample, roughly 43% were seen once. The source material was blood. Receptors were obtained from a human donor in good health.

The chain recombines TRBV5-1 with TRBJ1-2; D possibly corresponds to TRBD1 (6 bases). The ends were cut back, 3 bases at V and 4 bases at J, with 13 bases in the middle. The CDR3 has 14 amino acids. Per germline, CDR1 SGHRS and CDR2 YFSETQ. CDR3 region: CASSWNDRSYGYTF. CDR3 nucleotide sequence: TGCGCCAGCAGCTGGAACGACAGGAGCTATGGCTACACCTTC. The complete variable domain, with remaining parts taken from reference TRBV5-1 and TRBJ1-2, reads KAGVTQTPRYLIKTRGQQVTLSCSPISGHRSVSWYQQTPGQGLQFLFEYFSETQRNKGNFPGRFSGRQFSNSRSEMNVSTLELGDSALYLCASSWNDRSYGYTFGSGTRLTVV.

This sequence joins TRBV7-2 and TRBJ2-5; D could derive from TRBD1 or TRBD2 (5 bases each). V lost 5 bases and J lost 4, with 14 bases in between. CDR1 and CDR2 (germline): SGHTA, FQGNSA. This CDR3 region has 14 residues. CDR3 sequence reads: CASSQTRGRETQYF. In DNA, the CDR3 is TGTGCCAGCAGCCAGACGAGGGGCAGAGAGACCCAGTACTTC.

This clonotype was recorded a few times. The rearrangement joins TRBV20-1 to TRBJ1-5; D is undetermined. V lost 3 bases to trimming and J lost 9 bases, with 9 bases between them. Germline assignment: CDR1 DFQATT and CDR2 SNEGSKA (reference sequence). The CDR3 extends over 11 amino acids. This chain's CDR3 is CSASMGGPQHF. In DNA, the CDR3 is TGCAGTGCTAGTATGGGCGGGCCCCAGCATTTT.

This clonotype was picked up a small number of times. CDR3 DNA: TGTGCCAGCAGTTTAAAAGGGACAGGCAATAGCAATCAGCCCCAGCATTTT. Its protein is CASSLKGTGNSNQPQHF. The chain is built from TRBV28 and TRBJ1-5, with 8 bases aligning to TRBD1. This CDR3 has 17 residues. CDR1 is MDHEN and CDR2 is SYDVKM in the germline V gene. V shed 2 bases, J shed 0 bases, and the junction held 6 bases outside the gene matches.

This clonotype was seen a few times. The chain combines TRBV5-1 with TRBJ1-2, with a possible D match to TRBD1 (5 bases). The V and J ends lost 4 bases and 6 bases respectively, with 19 bases between them. Germline CDR1 and CDR2: SGHRS and YFSETQ. CDR3 length: 15 amino acids. The CDR3 spells CASSLLGPGEDGYTF. The CDR3 region has the DNA TGCGCCAGCAGCCTCCTAGGACCGGGGGAGGATGGCTACACCTTC.

This clonotype occurred a few times. This chain connects TRBV6-5 to TRBJ1-1; D is possibly TRBD1 (6 bases). The CDR3 loop spans 12 amino acids. The ends were cut back, 6 bases at V and 7 bases at J, with 12 bases in the middle. Germline-derived CDR1 and CDR2 are MNHEY and SVGAGI. As DNA, the CDR3 is TGTGCCAGCAGCCCTCAGGGGATTGAAGCTTTCTTT. Its translation: CASSPQGIEAFF.

The V gene is TRBV4-2, the J gene TRBJ1-2, with D maybe TRBD1 (6 bases). The germline gives CDR1 LGHNA, CDR2 YNFKEQ. V lost 0 bases and J 8 bases, leaving 13 bases between the germline ends. This CDR3 is built from 14 residues. CDR3 coding DNA: TGTGCCAGCAGCCAAGAAGCAGGGGCGGTAGGCTACACCTTC. Translating gives CASSQEAGAVGYTF.

In this sample, this clonotype turned up a few times. The chain is built from TRBV20-1 and TRBJ2-7, with D maybe TRBD2 (7 bases). Germline values: CDR1 DFQATT, CDR2 SNEGSKA (reference sequence). The V and J ends lost 0 bases and 5 bases respectively, with 14 bases between them. The CDR3 consists of 14 residues. In DNA, the CDR3 is TGCAGTGCTAGAGATCGAGGGGGGGAAAACGAGCAGTACTTC. Translating it yields CSARDRGGENEQYF.

This clonotype was seen a few times. The chain couples TRBV5-1 to TRBJ1-3, with unresolved D. The germline gives CDR1 SGHRS, CDR2 YFSETQ. V shed 0 bases and J shed 4 bases, with 11 bases lying between them. This CDR3 has 15 amino acids. Here the CDR3 reads CASSLESGPGNTIYF. CDR3 DNA: TGCGCCAGCAGCTTGGAGTCCGGGCCCGGAAACACCATATATTTT.

Of note for this clonotype: A read error may explain this, as a much larger clone is one base away. V usage is TRBV20-1 and J usage is TRBJ1-1; D not certain. The CDR3 has 14 amino acids. The germline V gene has CDR1 DFQATT and CDR2 SNEGSKA (reference sequence). CDR3 in DNA: TGCAGTGCTAGAGTAGCAGGAGAGAACACTGGAGCTTTCTTT. This gives the protein CSARVAGENTGAFF.

The rearrangement uses TRBV28 and TRBJ2-6, with D unclear. V was cut by 5 bases and J by 4 bases, with 12 bases left in between. The CDR3 spans 15 residues. Germline-derived CDR1 and CDR2 are MDHEN and SYDVKM. CDR3 region: CASSAALAGANVLTF. CDR3 DNA sequence: TGTGCCAGCAGTGCAGCTCTCGCGGGGGCCAACGTCCTGACTTTC.

The chain links TRBV28 to TRBJ2-7; D call uncertain. The germline V gene has CDR1 MDHEN and CDR2 SYDVKM. The CDR3 covers 14 residues. V was pared by 4 bases and J by 3 bases, with 13 bases between. The CDR3, as DNA: TGTGCCAGCAGTTCCCCGGACGGGTTCTACGAGCAGTACTTC. The encoded protein is CASSSPDGFYEQYF.

Points on this clonotype: The junction differs from germline at one of its ends, possibly a read error. The rearrangement joins TRBV11-3 to TRBJ2-3; 8 bases agree with TRBD2. Germline CDR1 and CDR2: SGHNT and YENEEA. CDR3 length: 17 residues. The CDR3 DNA reads TGTGCCAGCAGCCCGGGGACTAGTGGGACCTTCACAGATACGCGGTATTTT. It translates to CASSPGTSGTFTDTRYF.

The chain links TRBV5-6 to TRBJ2-1; 8 positions match TRBD1. The CDR3 has 15 residues. Germline V gene data show CDR1 as SGHDT and CDR2 as YYEEEE. Germline trimming cut 0 bases from V and 8 bases from J; bases unmatched to any gene: 7. CDR3 amino acids: CASSLGGQVLDEQFF. In DNA form, the CDR3 reads TGTGCCAGCAGCTTGGGGGGACAGGTTCTGGATGAGCAGTTCTTC.

The rearrangement uses TRBV7-2 and TRBJ2-7, with D unclear. Germline V gene data show CDR1 as SGHTA and CDR2 as FQGNSA. The CDR3 is 15 amino acids. With 5 bases removed from V and 5 bases from J, the gap between germline ends came to 19 bases. CDR3 bases: TGTGCCAGCAGCCCACGGAGTGGGCCGTCTCACGAGCAGTACTTC. It codes for CASSPRSGPSHEQYF.

In this sample, this clonotype turned up a few times. A junction end diverges from the germline sequence, so it may reflect a read error. The chain carries TRBV2 and TRBJ2-1; D gene unclear. Germline V lookup: CDR1 SNHLY, CDR2 FYNNEI. The CDR3 has 15 residues. CDR3 protein: CASRELVSSYNVQFF. DNA for the CDR3: TGTGCCAGCAGGGAACTGGTTAGCTCCTACAATGTGCAGTTCTTC.

The chain employs TRBV27 and TRBJ2-3; D unclear. Germline values: CDR1 MNHEY, CDR2 SMNVEV (reference sequence). This CDR3 is 15 amino acids long. V gave up 0 bases and J gave up 6 bases, with 13 bases separating them. Here the CDR3 DNA reads TGTGCCAGCAGTTTATCTGGGTTGGAAGGCGATACGCAGTATTTT. Amino acid sequence: CASSLSGLEGDTQYF.

The chain recombines TRBV20-1 with TRBJ2-3; D gene uncertain. Germline V gene sequence: CDR1 DFQATT, CDR2 SNEGSKA (reference sequence). V was cut by 8 bases and J by 4 bases, with 7 bases left in between. The CDR3 length is 10 residues. CDR3 sequence reads: CSQDADTQYF. DNA of the CDR3: TGCAGTCAAGATGCAGATACGCAGTATTTT.

Points on this clonotype: At one boundary the junction diverges from the germline segment, which might be a read error. The rearrangement joins TRBV4-2 to TRBJ2-2; no clear D. Germline V lookup: CDR1 LGHNA, CDR2 YNFKEQ. This CDR3 is built from 15 residues. The CDR3: CAGSQRLNGVGELFF. The CDR3 DNA reads TGTGCCGGCAGCCAAAGACTTAATGGGGTCGGGGAGCTGTTTTTT.

The chain has TRBV12-3 or TRBV12-4 and TRBJ1-1; unclear D gene. This CDR3 spans 14 amino acids. Trimming left V 3 bases short and J 3 bases short, with 11 bases between. The CDR3 region is CASSLKFLDTEAFF. CDR3 DNA sequence: TGTGCCAGCAGTTTGAAATTTTTAGACACTGAAGCTTTCTTT.

The table lists this clonotype with a count of one. The chain is built from TRBV10-3 and TRBJ2-4, with unresolved D. The last part of the DNA fits TRBJ2-5 better; the J call may be wrong. Germline loops: CDR1 ENHRY, CDR2 SYGVKD. The CDR3 contains 15 residues. CDR3: CAISGRADDQETQYF. The CDR3 region has the DNA TGTGCCATCAGTGGAAGGGCGGACGACCAAGAGACCCAGTACTTC.

This clonotype was observed a handful of times. The chain combines TRBV6-6 with TRBJ1-2; no definite D call. This CDR3 comprises 11 residues. The V end lost 6 bases, the J end lost 7 bases, and 9 bases lay between the germline ends. Germline V CDR1 and CDR2: MNHNY, SVGAGI (reference sequence). CDR3: CASREQVGYTF. In DNA, the CDR3 is TGTGCCAGCAGAGAGCAGGTTGGCTACACCTTC.

The chain carries TRBV5-1 and TRBJ1-1; the D is unclear. This CDR3 spans 17 amino acids. Trimming stripped 1 base from V and 4 bases from J, with 20 bases between. From germline, CDR1 is SGHRS and CDR2 YFSETQ. For the CDR3, the DNA is TGCGCCAGCAGCTTGTCCGGCTTGGGGAGCGGGAGCACTGAAGCTTTCTTT. The encoded protein is CASSLSGLGSGSTEAFF.

The chain couples TRBV6-1 to TRBJ1-2; 9 positions agree with TRBD1. Germline CDR1 reads MNHNS; CDR2 reads SASEGT. The CDR3 contains 14 residues. J gave up 13 bases and V 6 bases, and 15 bases lay outside the gene matches. CDR3 loop: CASSFTGQGKQITF. CDR3 DNA sequence: TGTGCCAGCAGCTTTACTGGACAGGGGAAGCAAATCACCTTC.

The J gene is TRBJ2-3, the V gene TRBV20-1; possibly TRBD2 for D (6 bases). The germline V gene has CDR1 DFQATT and CDR2 SNEGSKA (reference sequence). This CDR3 has 15 residues. The V end lost 3 bases, the J end lost 2 bases, and 15 bases lay between the germline ends. The CDR3: CSASLIAEPTDTQYF. Here the CDR3 DNA reads TGCAGTGCTAGTTTAATAGCGGAACCCACAGATACGCAGTATTTT.

This chain connects TRBV29-1 to TRBJ2-3; D is possibly TRBD1 (5 bases). This CDR3 has 13 amino acids. V was clipped by 7 bases and J by 5 bases, with 16 bases between them. Looked up from germline, CDR1 is SQVTM and CDR2 is ANQGSEA. CDR3 in amino acids: CSGGRDRGDTQYF. The CDR3 coding sequence is TGCAGCGGGGGCAGGGATCGTGGAGATACGCAGTATTTT.

This chain connects TRBV7-8 to TRBJ2-1; maybe TRBD1 (5 bases). The germline V gene encodes CDR1 SGHVS and CDR2 FQNEAQ. The CDR3 has 15 residues. V lost 6 bases and J lost 5, with 17 bases in between. This chain's CDR3 is CASRNLGRVDNEQFF. CDR3 DNA sequence: TGTGCCAGCAGGAATCTGGGCAGGGTGGACAATGAGCAGTTCTTC. Using reference TRBV7-8 and TRBJ2-1 for the parts outside the CDR3, the full variable domain is GAGVSQSPRYKVAKRGQDVALRCDPISGHVSLFWYQQALGQGPEFLTYFQNEAQLDKSGLPSDRFFAERPEGSVSTLKIQRTQQEDSAVYLCASRNLGRVDNEQFFGPGTRLTVL.

The table lists this clonotype with a few counts. A read error may explain this, as a much larger clone is one base away. The V call is TRBV29-1, the J call TRBJ2-1; no clear D. V was pared by 7 bases and J by 6 bases, with 16 bases between. The CDR3 loop spans 13 amino acids. Germline values: CDR1 SQVTM, CDR2 ANQGSEA. CDR3: CSASPLGSNEQFF. The CDR3, as DNA: TGCAGCGCAAGCCCGCTGGGGTCCAATGAGCAGTTCTTC.

The chain couples TRBV10-3 to TRBJ2-7; the D gene could be TRBD1 or TRBD2 (7 bases each). Looked up from germline, CDR1 is ENHRY and CDR2 is SYGVKD. V lost 7 bases and J lost 5, with 21 bases in between. The CDR3 length is 15 residues. The CDR3 reads CAITPGGGGNNEQYF. As DNA, the CDR3 is TGTGCCATCACCCCAGGGGGGGGAGGAAACAACGAGCAGTACTTC.

The genes are TRBV5-5 and TRBJ1-2; no firm D call. Trimming left V 0 bases short and J 6 bases short, with 12 bases between. The V gene's germline CDR1 is SGHKS and CDR2 YYEKEE (reference sequence). The CDR3 spans 14 residues. For the CDR3, the DNA is TGTGCCAGCAGCTTGGAATGGGGAAATAATGGCTACACCTTC. This encodes CASSLEWGNNGYTF.

The sample holds one count of this clonotype. The junction does not match germline at one end; this may be a read error. This chain's CDR3 is CASREGGADQPQHF. The CDR3 region has the DNA TGTGCCAGCAGGGAAGGGGGGGCGGATCAGCCCCAGCATTTT. This chain uses TRBV6-1 with TRBJ1-5, with a weak D call TRBD1 (6 bases). Germline values: CDR1 MNHNS, CDR2 SASEGT. This CDR3 is 14 amino acids long.

This clonotype was counted ten times or more. The V call is TRBV9, the J call TRBJ1-5; TRBD1 might be the D (5 bases). Trimming removed 5 bases from V and 4 bases from J, with 10 bases in between. The CDR3 runs 13 residues. Germline CDR1 is SGDLS and CDR2 is YYNGEE. CDR3 protein: CASSTGLNQPQHF. The CDR3 coding sequence is TGTGCCAGCAGTACGGGACTGAATCAGCCCCAGCATTTT.